The source of this T cell receptor beta chain is a study of shared clonotypes between healthy human individuals. Per the germline V gene, CDR1 is MGHRA and CDR2 is YSYEKL. V was cut by 0 bases and J by 7 bases, with 10 bases left in between. This CDR3 comprises 15 residues. Assay: immunoSEQ multiplex PCR; the TCRdb copy retains only in-frame clones and omits some. The sample records 800,000 to 1,200,000 clones, approximately 78% being singletons. The V call is TRBV4-1, the J call TRBJ2-6; either TRBD1 or TRBD2 may supply D (5 bases each). The receptor's source is a man younger than 35 in good health. Some clones in this sample may be carry-over from other donors' samples. Sequencing input: memory CD4+ T cells from PBMCs. Subset indicated: CD45RA-negative fraction. For the CDR3, the DNA is TGCGCCAGCAGCCAAGATAATCGGGGCGCCAACGTCCTGACTTTC. Protein sequence: CASSQDNRGANVLTF.